This T cell receptor beta chain was identified during a study of naive and memory T cell subsets. Trimming shortened V by 9 bases and J by 5 bases, and 19 bases separated the two germline ends. Germline-derived CDR1 and CDR2 are KGHDR and SFDVKD. This CDR3 has 15 amino acids. Concerning this clonotype itself: Its cognate antigen is unknown.

Overall study findings and caveats: A few larger clonotypes appeared in naive repertoires, especially CD8, possibly memory cells re-expressing CD45RA.

Both TRBC1 and TRBC2 were covered by a beta constant-region primer of two equimolar oligonucleotides. Nested alpha and beta constant-region primers with the SP2 primer drove four PCR rounds on ligated cDNA. TCRdb re-derived calls from the UMI-ligation and nested PCR reads in MiXCR, one entry per CDR3 protein. Of around 140,000 distinct CDR3 sequences in the sample, about a fifth were seen once. Sequencing input: naive CD8+ T cells from blood. The V and J genes are TRBV24-1 and TRBJ2-1, with D maybe TRBD2 (5 bases). The source of this sequence is a human donor in good health. The DNA of the CDR3 is TGTGCCACCGCCGAGGGTCCTTATGGGGACAATGAGCAGTTCTTC. Its translation is CATAEGPYGDNEQFF.